This T cell receptor (beta chain) is from a study of blood T cell repertoires in COVID-19. In the study overall: The samples span acute and convalescent COVID-19 from the United States, Italy and Spain. Sources were T cells, B-cell-depleted T cells, or PBMCs; the material itself was cDNA or gDNA.

The CDR3 is 16 amino acids. Per the germline V gene, CDR1 is DFQATT and CDR2 is SNEGSKA (reference sequence). V dropped 4 bases and J dropped 1; count of bases not matched to a gene: 7. Methods used by the authors: Quantification of nucleated cells was approximated via reference gene primer amplification. Only in-frame clones appear in the TCRdb table, and some are missing; sequencing was by immunoSEQ multiplex PCR. That table supplies the V and J calls and clone size; D and trimming were determined from the DNA. This sample has nearly 80,000 clones, with approximately 78% found just once. The rearrangement links TRBV20-1 to TRBJ2-1; 10 nucleotides match TRBD1. This receptor was identified in a woman in her seventies with acute or convalescent COVID-19. The material sequenced was peripheral blood. The CDR3 reads CSANDRGRRSYNEQFF. CDR3 coding DNA: TGCAGTGCTAATGACAGGGGGCGGAGGTCCTACAATGAGCAGTTCTTC.